This TCR beta chain was sequenced in a study of cytomegalovirus exposure and HLA in healthy donors listed by TCRdb under 2017. Turning to the overall study: According to an earlier analysis of several hundred of the donors, 150 million to 200 million T cells yielded roughly 110 million unique TCR beta sequences and more than 250 Gb of sequence data. Class I and class II HLA loci were covered by the typing at four-digit resolution. Among around 400 genotyped donors of the cohort, an average of 235,054 unique TCR beta nucleotide sequences were sequenced per donor, roughly 20% of them non-productive. A later analysis re-analyzed previously published TCR beta repertoires from 666 donors and added high-resolution HLA genotyping to study TCR occurrence patterns. An early release that covered fewer than 750 HLA-typed donors contained 300 to 350 gigabases of sequencing data and 70 million to 100 million unique TCR sequences. Of the approximately 400 genotyped donors, less than 90% were placed in the genetic ancestry cluster associated with self-reported Caucasian donors. To decide whether each TCR beta V gene segment behaved as functional or pseudogenic, an earlier analysis of some 600 of the donors relied on high-throughput TCR beta sequencing. Every repertoire in the discovery cohort had been generated on one and the same sequencing platform. The aim of the study was to test whether cataloging public T cell receptors could identify signatures of past pathogen exposure. Using immunosequencing, the study profiled T cell repertoires from 666 subjects and related those repertoires to cytomegalovirus serostatus. A separate validation cohort of 90 to 150 different subjects was used in addition to the 666-subject first cohort. About five DR-DQ haplotypes were treated as single units for association and clustering because of strong linkage in the cohort. The later analysis used no new phenotypic data to find candidate immune exposures, relying instead on TCR beta sequences and their occurrence across donors. To predict cytomegalovirus infection status, the study brought together high-throughput TCR immunosequencing, statistical association of individual TCRs with disease status, and machine learning. Alongside the repertoire data, information on donor age, sex, ethnicity and CMV serostatus was compiled. Typing coverage varied by locus: roughly 629-630 donors for A, B, C, DRB1 and DQB1; about 520 for DQA1; 600 to 610 for DPA1; approximately 470 for DPB1. In a later genetic analysis, genome-wide SNP genotypes for 398 of the 666 donors were used, and that subset was treated as a discovery cohort.

The library came from the immunoSEQ multiplex PCR assay. For the multiplex PCR, a mixture combining 60 forward primers for TCR Vbeta segments and 13 reverse primers for TCR Jbeta segments was used. The CDR3 region of rearranged TCR beta genes was amplified from genomic DNA by a multiplex PCR assay. The Illumina HiSeq System was used to sequence the amplified TCR beta libraries as 87-base-pair reads. The original methods were these. A later analysis counted tens of millions of unique TCR beta chains across the 666 repertoires, and 9 million to 14 million of these chains were shared by at least two donors. Raw reads were error-corrected and collapsed into unique sequences by a nearest-neighbor algorithm in which closely related sequences were merged to remove PCR and sequencing errors. Alignment of CDR3 sequences to IMGT reference sequences was used to assign V, D and J gene segments. For a sequence to be retained, at least a six-nucleotide match to both a V gene segment and a J gene segment was required. A rearrangement counted as productive if the CDR3 had no stop codons and remained in frame with V and J, and every other rearrangement counted as non-productive. Following IMGT convention, CDR3 was defined as the stretch from the second conserved V-encoded cysteine up to the conserved J-encoded phenylalanine. The earlier analysis of a few hundred of the donors excluded any sequence lacking an unambiguous match to a single V gene segment. An earlier analysis of under 750 of the donors called V segments functional above 56.7% productive rearrangements and segregating when the between-donor standard deviation exceeded 5%. A statistical classification framework was built to diagnose cytomegalovirus status from the catalog of TCR beta chain sequences. In a later analysis, V and J genes were assigned by comparing TCR nucleotide sequences against IMGT/GENE-DB human TR gene sequences. The TCRdist pipeline was used in a later analysis to assign CDR3 sequences and most-parsimonious VDJ recombination scenarios. A later analysis defined each TCR beta chain by its CDR3 amino acid sequence plus V-gene family, and excluded reads lacking a unique V-gene family. In a later analysis, 550 to 650 highly shared, low-generation-probability nucleotide sequences were removed to address suspected cross-contamination and a sequencing artifact. In a later analysis, a clonal expansion index was calculated for each public chain from normalized within-repertoire ranks of inferred template counts. In a later analysis, generation probabilities were computed with a VDJ recombination model fitted to out-of-frame rearrangements, and the resulting probabilities were checked against IGoR. In a later analysis, TCR-TCR, TCR-HLA and TCR-CMV co-occurrence was scored with hypergeometric tests, and a repertoire-size bias correction was applied to TCR pairs. In a later analysis, false discovery rates were estimated by permuting HLA or CMV assignments 20 times. A later analysis grouped co-occurring TCRs with DBSCAN, adding TCRdist sequence similarity when clustering within HLA-allele-positive subsets. Repertoires with fewer than 30,000 or more than 120,000 public chains were left out of co-occurrence clustering, as were a handful of repertoires with anomalous nucleotide sharing. The clones in this table, taken by TCRdb from immuneACCESS, are in-frame only. Not every clone is retained; where verified, under half of the shortfall comes from an unresolved V gene, and the cause of the rest is unknown. V, J and clone size reflect that table, while D and trimming were determined from the DNA. The sample data list some 180,000 clones, and around 75% of these were observed just once. The top ten clones comprise about 2.9% of the sample.

As to this clone: What antigen it recognizes has not been identified. The sample holds no much larger clone one base away, and base qualities are not on file.

The cohort consisted of 666 healthy bone marrow donors. All cohort members were sampled while nominally healthy, although unrecorded immune exposures were likely present. The donor was CMV seronegative and was included in the group of 352 seronegative cohort members. Every donor gave a peripheral blood sample, and the peripheral blood mononuclear cells from that sample were used for TCR beta sequencing. Genomic DNA extraction from the blood cell samples was performed with the Qiagen DNeasy Blood Extraction Kit. Trimming takes 1 base from V and 5 bases from J, and the germline ends sit 10 bases apart. Per the germline V gene, SGHRS is the CDR1 and YFSETQ is the CDR2. Reading from cysteine to phenylalanine, the CDR3 counts 14 amino acids. Only CDR3 DNA is held: 42 bases, read in frame from base 1. What the study reported, not specific to this receptor: According to the authors, the approach could potentially be generalized to other disease states and immunological phenotypes. The 87-base-pair reads could not distinguish some IMGT-functional V segments, including TRBV6-2 and TRBV6-3, so those segments were excluded. This cohort had only TCR beta chains sequenced, and the lack of alpha or paired-chain data limited which features could be detected. A later analysis found that HLA-associated TCR beta chains were more clonally expanded and had lower generation probabilities than equally common non-associated chains. The earlier analysis of almost 600 of the donors excluded roughly 17 rarely observed V segments, including chromosome 9 orphons, because counts were too low. According to a later analysis, parvovirus B19, influenza, CMV and Epstein-Barr virus appeared linked to several top co-occurrence clusters. Correlated functional status among segregating V segments might reflect linkage disequilibrium, but an unknown experimental factor could not be ruled out. According to a later analysis, most CMV-associated TCR beta chains appeared to be HLA-restricted, and the HLA associations seemed to be driven largely by CMV exposure. Cytomegalovirus status was reported to be diagnosed by the classifier with high specificity and sensitivity in both the original and validation cohorts. Strong co-occurrence of HLA alleles, especially DR and DQ, made assigning TCR associations to individual alleles difficult. In a later genetic analysis, fewer N-insertions in productive TCRs were reported among donors in an Asian-associated ancestry cluster than the roughly 700-donor mean. In a later analysis, TCR association rates were found to vary across HLA loci, with the most associated TCRs seen for DRB1 alleles and the fewest for HLA-C alleles. A further reported finding was that TCR beta sequences accurately predicted the HLA-A and HLA-B alleles for most subjects in the first cohort. Specific HLA alleles were associated with 15,000 to 20,000 TCR beta sequences at a false discovery rate of 0.05 in a later analysis. For the cohort, immune exposure information was limited to CMV serostatus. The sequencing pipeline was judged likely to have produced a cluster of highly shared sequence variants as a technical artifact. The presence/absence analyses assumed that sequencing depth was roughly uniform across donors, and that assumption may not be true. In vitro tests confirmed that a few of the cytomegalovirus-associated TCR beta chains recognize cytomegalovirus antigens. Because some donors lacked HLA typing at each locus, the association tests relied only on the typed subset. A later genetic analysis associated a missense DCLRE1C variant with V-gene and J-gene trimming of TCR beta chains, and an independent cohort replicated the association. While some public TCRs were present in many individuals, most TCR sequences turned up only very rarely across donors. The study gave a list of about 150 TCR beta chains associated with cytomegalovirus. An earlier analysis of some 560 of the donors showed that most TCR beta V segments appeared in productive rearrangements either about 87% or about 30% of the time, which broadly matched IMGT annotations.

Sequenced material: PBMCs. The sequence derives from a male donor in good health and CMV-seronegative. This chain joins TRBV5-1 to TRBJ2-1; a weak D assignment points to TRBD2 (7 bases agree). The DNA reads TGCGCCAGCAGCTTGCCGGGGGGCAACAATGAGCAGTTCTTC. It is translated as CASSLPGGNNEQFF.